These T cell receptor beta chains were read from a single sample in a study of CD8+ T cells in alopecia areata. This table comes from immunoSEQ multiplex PCR, and its TCRdb copy is limited to in-frame clones, with some not included. Among 100,000 to 150,000 clones listed, less than 50% were seen once. The specimen was NKG2D-low CD8+ T cells sorted from blood. The receptors here all came from a human donor with alopecia areata. The CDR3 runs from the conserved cysteine through the conserved F or W. The D gene is left open where the match is weak. Expanded clones are given a class, and other clones once, few, many or no size at all.

clone_size: -; j_call: TRBJ2-1; d_call: -; v_call: TRBV11-2; cdr3_nt: TGTGCCAGCAGCCAGAACTACAATGAGCAGTTCTTC; cdr3_aa: CASSQNYNEQFF
clone_size: few; j_call: TRBJ2-5; d_call: -; v_call: TRBV6-1; cdr3_nt: TGTGCCAGCAGTGATCCTACGGAGACCCAGTACTTC; cdr3_aa: CASSDPTETQYF
clone_size: -; j_call: TRBJ2-3; d_call: -; v_call: TRBV29-1; cdr3_nt: TGCAGCGTTGAATTTGGCACCGGAGGCACAGATACGCAGTATTTT; cdr3_aa: CSVEFGTGGTDTQYF
clone_size: -; j_call: TRBJ2-6; d_call: -; v_call: TRBV29-1; cdr3_nt: TGCAGCGTTGAAATGGCTGGGGCCAACGTCCTGACTTTC; cdr3_aa: CSVEMAGANVLTF
clone_size: few; j_call: TRBJ2-3; d_call: TRBD1; v_call: TRBV19; cdr3_nt: TGTGCCAGTTCCGGGACAGGGGGCACAGATACGCAGTATTTT; cdr3_aa: CASSGTGGTDTQYF
clone_size: -; j_call: TRBJ2-5; d_call: -; v_call: TRBV25-1; cdr3_nt: TGTGCCAGCAGTCCCGGGGGAGAGACCCAGTACTTC; cdr3_aa: CASSPGGETQYF
clone_size: -; j_call: TRBJ2-7; d_call: TRBD1; v_call: TRBV29-1; cdr3_nt: TGCAGCGTGGAGGCCGGGACAGGGATGGAGTACGAGCAGTACTTC; cdr3_aa: CSVEAGTGMEYEQYF
clone_size: -; j_call: TRBJ2-7; d_call: -; v_call: TRBV10-2; cdr3_nt: TGCGCCAGTACCGGAGGGGCCTACGAGCAGTACTTC; cdr3_aa: CASTGGAYEQYF
clone_size: -; j_call: TRBJ2-7; d_call: TRBD2; v_call: TRBV29-1; cdr3_nt: TGCAGCGTTGAATTCGAGACTAGCGGGAGTAGCACTGGGACCTACGAGCAGTACTTC; cdr3_aa: CSVEFETSGSSTGTYEQYF
clone_size: -; j_call: TRBJ2-7; d_call: TRBD1; v_call: TRBV7-6; cdr3_nt: TGTGCCAGCAGCTTGGGCACAGGGGATTACTACGAGCAGTACTTC; cdr3_aa: CASSLGTGDYYEQYF
clone_size: -; j_call: TRBJ2-7; d_call: TRBD2; v_call: TRBV29-1; cdr3_nt: TGCAGCGTTACTTTTCGGGAGGGGCCCGAGCAGTACTTC; cdr3_aa: CSVTFREGPEQYF
clone_size: -; j_call: TRBJ2-2; d_call: -; v_call: TRBV29-1; cdr3_nt: TGCAGCGTTGAAGATCGGGAAGGGCTGTTTTTT; cdr3_aa: CSVEDREGLFF
clone_size: -; j_call: TRBJ2-3; d_call: -; v_call: TRBV5-6; cdr3_nt: TGTGCCAGCAGCTTGGACGGGAAAAGCACAGATACGCAGTATTTT; cdr3_aa: CASSLDGKSTDTQYF
clone_size: once; j_call: TRBJ2-7; d_call: -; v_call: TRBV29-1; cdr3_nt: TGCAGCGTTGAAGATCAATGGACAGAGAGCGAGCAGTACTTC; cdr3_aa: CSVEDQWTESEQYF
clone_size: -; j_call: TRBJ2-2; d_call: -; v_call: TRBV6-1; cdr3_nt: TGTGCCAGCAGTGTACAGGGAGACACCGGGGAGCTGTTTTTT; cdr3_aa: CASSVQGDTGELFF
clone_size: -; j_call: TRBJ2-5; d_call: TRBD1; v_call: TRBV11-2; cdr3_nt: TGTGCCAGCAGCTTAGACGGGACAGTTGAGACCCAGTACTTC; cdr3_aa: CASSLDGTVETQYF
clone_size: -; j_call: TRBJ1-5; d_call: -; v_call: TRBV5-6; cdr3_nt: TGTGCCAGCAGCTTGGCAGGGATCTATAGCAATCAGCCCCAGCATTTT; cdr3_aa: CASSLAGIYSNQPQHF
clone_size: few; j_call: TRBJ1-1; d_call: -; v_call: TRBV28; cdr3_nt: TGTGCCAGCAGTCCCTTAAGCGGCACTGAAGCTTTCTTT; cdr3_aa: CASSPLSGTEAFF
clone_size: -; j_call: TRBJ2-5; d_call: -; v_call: TRBV27; cdr3_nt: TGTGCCAGCAGTTACAGGGAAAGTGGGGAGACCCAGTACTTC; cdr3_aa: CASSYRESGETQYF
clone_size: once; j_call: TRBJ2-2; d_call: -; v_call: TRBV5-1; cdr3_nt: TGCGCCAGCAGCGTTACCGGGGAGCTGTTTTTT; cdr3_aa: CASSVTGELFF
clone_size: once; j_call: TRBJ2-5; d_call: -; v_call: TRBV28; cdr3_nt: TGTGCCACCAGCGGGACATCACAAGAGACCCAGTACTTC; cdr3_aa: CATSGTSQETQYF
clone_size: few; j_call: TRBJ2-7; d_call: TRBD1; v_call: TRBV29-1; cdr3_nt: TGCAGCGCTCGGACAGGCAGCTCCTACGAGCAGTACTTC; cdr3_aa: CSARTGSSYEQYF
clone_size: -; j_call: TRBJ2-7; d_call: -; v_call: TRBV27; cdr3_nt: TGTGCCAGCAGTTTATCCCCAGCGGTTACCTACGAGCAGTACTTC; cdr3_aa: CASSLSPAVTYEQYF
clone_size: few; j_call: TRBJ2-2; d_call: -; v_call: TRBV29-1; cdr3_nt: TGCAGCGTTTGTGGTGCGAACACCGGGGAGCTGTTTTTT; cdr3_aa: CSVCGANTGELFF
clone_size: -; j_call: TRBJ1-1; d_call: -; v_call: TRBV27; cdr3_nt: TGTGCCAGCAGTTCCAGGGTGGGGGACACTGAAGCTTTCTTT; cdr3_aa: CASSSRVGDTEAFF
clone_size: -; j_call: TRBJ2-1; d_call: -; v_call: TRBV28; cdr3_nt: TGTGCCAGCAGTTTTCGGGATGAGCAGTTCTTC; cdr3_aa: CASSFRDEQFF
clone_size: -; j_call: TRBJ2-2; d_call: TRBD2; v_call: TRBV29-1; cdr3_nt: TGCAGCGCCGGGGGGGCTAGCGAGATCTCGAACACCGGGGAGCTGTTTTTT; cdr3_aa: CSAGGASEISNTGELFF
clone_size: -; j_call: TRBJ2-5; d_call: -; v_call: TRBV27; cdr3_nt: TGTGCCAGCAGTCTGGGTGGGACCCAGTACTTC; cdr3_aa: CASSLGGTQYF
clone_size: few; j_call: TRBJ2-7; d_call: -; v_call: TRBV29-1; cdr3_nt: TGCAGCGCCGAAATAAGGCCCCACGAGCAGTACTTC; cdr3_aa: CSAEIRPHEQYF
clone_size: -; j_call: TRBJ2-1; d_call: TRBD2; v_call: TRBV29-1; cdr3_nt: TGCAGCGTGGCGGGACTAGCGTCGCGGGGTGAGCAGTTCTTC; cdr3_aa: CSVAGLASRGEQFF
clone_size: few; j_call: TRBJ2-3; d_call: TRBD1; v_call: TRBV29-1; cdr3_nt: TGCAGCGTTGAAGGCGGAGGACAGGGGCCCACAGATACGCAGTATTTT; cdr3_aa: CSVEGGGQGPTDTQYF
clone_size: few; j_call: TRBJ2-7; d_call: -; v_call: TRBV29-1; cdr3_nt: TGCAGCGTTCTCTTGGGGGAGCAGTACTTC; cdr3_aa: CSVLLGEQYF
clone_size: few; j_call: TRBJ2-1; d_call: TRBD2; v_call: TRBV5-1; cdr3_nt: TGCGCCAGCAGTTCTGGACTAGCCGCCTACAATGAGCAGTTCTTC; cdr3_aa: CASSSGLAAYNEQFF
clone_size: few; j_call: TRBJ2-3; d_call: -; v_call: TRBV29-1; cdr3_nt: TGCAGCGTTGGTCCGGAAGCCACGGCAGATACGCAGTATTTT; cdr3_aa: CSVGPEATADTQYF
clone_size: few; j_call: TRBJ2-4; d_call: -; v_call: TRBV5-6; cdr3_nt: TGTGCCAGCAGCCTGGTCTCGAACATTCAGTACTTC; cdr3_aa: CASSLVSNIQYF
clone_size: -; j_call: TRBJ2-5; d_call: -; v_call: TRBV29-1; cdr3_nt: TGCAGCGTTACCTACCTGGGCGGAAGAGAGACCCAGTACTTC; cdr3_aa: CSVTYLGGRETQYF
clone_size: -; j_call: TRBJ2-7; d_call: -; v_call: TRBV9; cdr3_nt: TGTGCCAGCAGCCCCGTGGGGGCATACGAGCAGTACTTC; cdr3_aa: CASSPVGAYEQYF
clone_size: few; j_call: TRBJ2-5; d_call: -; v_call: TRBV29-1; cdr3_nt: TGCAGCGTTGGGGGGGATCAAGAGACCCAGTACTTC; cdr3_aa: CSVGGDQETQYF
clone_size: few; j_call: TRBJ2-3; d_call: -; v_call: TRBV29-1; cdr3_nt: TGCAGCGCCTTACTAGCAAACACAGATACGCAGTATTTT; cdr3_aa: CSALLANTDTQYF
clone_size: -; j_call: TRBJ1-2; d_call: -; v_call: TRBV29-1; cdr3_nt: TGCAGCGCAATTATTCCGGATCAAACCGGGAGCTACACCTTC; cdr3_aa: CSAIIPDQTGSYTF
clone_size: few; j_call: TRBJ2-6; d_call: -; v_call: TRBV10-3; cdr3_nt: TGTGCCATCGAGGAGGGGTCTGGGGCCAACGTCCTGACTTTC; cdr3_aa: CAIEEGSGANVLTF
clone_size: -; j_call: TRBJ2-1; d_call: TRBD2; v_call: TRBV29-1; cdr3_nt: TGCAGCGTTGAAGGAAGTTGGGCGGGAGTGGGAGTAGGTGAGCAGTTCTTC; cdr3_aa: CSVEGSWAGVGVGEQFF
clone_size: -; j_call: TRBJ2-7; d_call: -; v_call: TRBV4-1; cdr3_nt: TGCGCCAGCAGCCACCGGGAAGGGGGGTTCTACGAGCAGTACTTC; cdr3_aa: CASSHREGGFYEQYF
clone_size: -; j_call: TRBJ2-1; d_call: TRBD2; v_call: TRBV29-1; cdr3_nt: TGCAGCGTTGCCGGGGGGGCACTAGCGGGAAGGGAAAATGAGCAGTTCTTC; cdr3_aa: CSVAGGALAGRENEQFF
clone_size: -; j_call: TRBJ2-5; d_call: TRBD2; v_call: TRBV29-1; cdr3_nt: TGCAGCGTTGAAGAACCCGAGGGACTAGAGGAGACCCAGTACTTC; cdr3_aa: CSVEEPEGLEETQYF
clone_size: -; j_call: TRBJ2-7; d_call: TRBD1; v_call: TRBV28; cdr3_nt: TGTGCCAGCAGTTCCGGGACAGGGGGATCCGAGCAGTACTTC; cdr3_aa: CASSSGTGGSEQYF
clone_size: few; j_call: TRBJ2-7; d_call: -; v_call: TRBV30; cdr3_nt: TGTGCCTGGAGGGAGGACGGCGGCGAGCAGTACTTC; cdr3_aa: CAWREDGGEQYF
clone_size: few; j_call: TRBJ2-2; d_call: -; v_call: TRBV2; cdr3_nt: TGTGCCACCGCGGACACCGTGAACACCGGGGAGCTGTTTTTT; cdr3_aa: CATADTVNTGELFF
clone_size: -; j_call: TRBJ2-1; d_call: -; v_call: TRBV30; cdr3_nt: TGTGCCTGGAGTCATCAGGGGGGTCGGTGGAATGAGCAGTTCTTC; cdr3_aa: CAWSHQGGRWNEQFF
clone_size: -; j_call: TRBJ2-5; d_call: TRBD2; v_call: TRBV11-2; cdr3_nt: TGTGCCAGCAGCTTGGAGGTAGCGGGGGCACAAGAGACCCAGTACTTC; cdr3_aa: CASSLEVAGAQETQYF